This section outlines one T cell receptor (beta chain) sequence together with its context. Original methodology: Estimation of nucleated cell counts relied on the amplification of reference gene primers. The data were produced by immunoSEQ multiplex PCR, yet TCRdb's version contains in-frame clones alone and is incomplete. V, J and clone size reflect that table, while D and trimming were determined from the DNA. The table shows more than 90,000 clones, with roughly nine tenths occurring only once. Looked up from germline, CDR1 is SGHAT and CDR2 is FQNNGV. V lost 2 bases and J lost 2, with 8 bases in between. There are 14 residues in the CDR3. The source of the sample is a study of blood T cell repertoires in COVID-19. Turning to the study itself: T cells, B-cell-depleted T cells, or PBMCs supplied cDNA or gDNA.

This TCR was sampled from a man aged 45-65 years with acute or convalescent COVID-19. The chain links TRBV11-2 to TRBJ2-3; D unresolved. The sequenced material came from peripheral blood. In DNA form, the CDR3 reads TGTGCCAGCAGCTTAAGACTCACCACAGATACGCAGTATTTT. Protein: CASSLRLTTDTQYF.